The clone carrying this T cell receptor beta chain was detected a few times. These data come from a study of blood T cell repertoires in COVID-19. Study in general: The origin of the acute and convalescent COVID-19 samples was the United States, Italy and Spain. PBMCs, B-cell-depleted T cells, or T cells were the source of the cDNA or gDNA that made up the material.

Original handling: Estimation of nucleated cell counts relied on the amplification of reference gene primers. Assay used: immunoSEQ multiplex PCR; TCRdb lists only in-frame clones, some missing. For V, J and clone size, that table is used; D and trimming come from the DNA. The sample carries about 190,000 clones, roughly 80% recorded once. The sequence derives from a woman aged 45-59 years with acute or convalescent COVID-19. Sequencing input: peripheral blood.

CDR3 sequence: CASSRQVTDTQYF. CDR3 DNA sequence: TGTGCCAGCAGCCGACAGGTCACAGATACGCAGTATTTT. The chain links TRBV7-2 to TRBJ2-3, with D possibly matching TRBD1 (6 bases). This CDR3 spans 13 amino acids. V lost 5 bases, J lost 2 bases, and 8 bases lay in between. CDR1 is SGHTA and CDR2 is FQGNSA in the germline V gene. Drawing the rest from reference TRBV7-2 and TRBJ2-3, the complete variable domain is GAGVSQSPSNKVTEKGKDVELRCDPISGHTALYWYRQSLGQGLEFLIYFQGNSAPDKSGLPSDRFSAERTGGSVSTLTIQRTQQEDSAVYLCASSRQVTDTQYFGPGTRLTVL.